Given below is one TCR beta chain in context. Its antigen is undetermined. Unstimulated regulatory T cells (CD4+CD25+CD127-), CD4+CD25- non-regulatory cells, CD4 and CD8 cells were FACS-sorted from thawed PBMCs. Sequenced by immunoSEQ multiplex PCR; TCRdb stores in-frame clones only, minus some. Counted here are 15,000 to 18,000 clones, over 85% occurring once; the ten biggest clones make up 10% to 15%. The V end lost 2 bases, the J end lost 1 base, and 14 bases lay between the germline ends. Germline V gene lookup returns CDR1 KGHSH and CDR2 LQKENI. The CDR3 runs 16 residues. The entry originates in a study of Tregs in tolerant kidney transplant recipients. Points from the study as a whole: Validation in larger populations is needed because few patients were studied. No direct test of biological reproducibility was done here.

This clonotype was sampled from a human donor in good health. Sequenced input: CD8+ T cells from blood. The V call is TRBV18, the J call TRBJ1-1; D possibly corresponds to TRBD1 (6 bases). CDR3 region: CASSPGLGQRNTEAFF. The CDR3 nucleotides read TGTGCCAGCTCACCAGGTTTGGGACAACGGAACACTGAAGCTTTCTTT.